This entry describes one T cell receptor (beta chain). The entry originates in a study of shared clonotypes between healthy human individuals. V was trimmed by 1 base and J by 5 bases, leaving 15 bases between them. Germline V gene sequence: CDR1 LGHNA, CDR2 YSLEER. The CDR3 loop spans 16 amino acids. Sorted-subset replicate PCR reactions were performed with about 190 ng DNA, corresponding to roughly 31,000 T cell genomes. The table came from immunoSEQ multiplex PCR; TCRdb's copy has only in-frame clones and leaves some out. This sample yields roughly 1 million clones, of which 65% to 80% are seen a single time; approximately 1.5% belongs to the top ten.

The TCR was taken from a man between 18 and 29 years old in good health. The sequenced sample consisted of memory CD4+ T cells sorted from blood. Subset of the sample: CD45RA-negative fraction. The J gene is TRBJ2-1, the V gene TRBV4-3; possible D gene TRBD2, 6 bases. The DNA of the CDR3 is TGCGCCAGCAGCCAAGCTGGGCTAGCGCCAAACAATGAGCAGTTCTTC. Residues: CASSQAGLAPNNEQFF.